This TCR beta chain was identified during a study of TIL therapy for anti-PD-1-resistant metastatic lung cancer. The overall study: Half of patients were current or former smokers. Study-level results: The cohort had more treatment-naive, never-smoker and oncogene-addicted patients than typical.

Points on this clone: What it binds is unknown.

The libraries were made with immunoSEQ v3. Libraries were prepared by immunoSEQ multiplex PCR; TCRdb keeps only in-frame clonotypes and omits some of them. The table records 95,000 or so clones, less than 70% of them present only once. This sample's time point: pre-treatment sample, taken before nivolumab and TIL therapy. Pleural nodules or supraclavicular lymph nodes made up most of the excised metastases sampled. Tumor harvest preceded PD-1/PD-L1 blockade, followed by nivolumab treatment. Germline V gene data show CDR1 as MDHEN and CDR2 as SYDVKM. The CDR3 sequence is 14 residues long. With 4 bases removed from V and 9 bases from J, the gap between germline ends came to 16 bases.

The gene calls are TRBV28 and TRBJ2-1, with a possible D match to TRBD1 (6 bases). The sample consisted of tumor tissue, taken at baseline. The source is a person aged 30 to 80 with non-small cell lung cancer. The DNA for the CDR3 is TGTGCCAGCAGTTCGCCCCCTAACAGGGTTGAGCAGTTCTTC. Protein product: CASSSPPNRVEQFF. The complete variable domain, with remaining parts taken from reference TRBV28 and TRBJ2-1, reads DVKVTQSSRYLVKRTGEKVFLECVQDMDHENMFWYRQDPGLGLRLIYFSYDVKMKEKGDIPEGYSVSREKKERFSLILESASTNQTSMYLCASSSPPNRVEQFFGPGTRLTVL.